This entry lists 32 T cell receptor beta chains sequenced from one sample in a study of control samples from healthy donors and cancer patients. Method: immunoSEQ multiplex PCR; TCRdb's copy keeps in-frame clones and lacks some. The data show under 85,000 clones, roughly 84% seen once. The sequenced sample was PBMCs. These TCRs come from a woman aged 45 to 65 with lung cancer.

This clone was seen a few times. This CDR3 is CASSWTSEQYF. As DNA, the CDR3 is TGTGCCAGCAGTTGGACCTCCGAGCAGTACTTC. The chain combines TRBV6-5 with TRBJ2-7; D gene ambiguous. V was clipped by 4 bases and J by 6 bases, with 7 bases between them. Germline V gene data show CDR1 as MNHEY and CDR2 as SVGAGI. The CDR3 consists of 11 residues.

The chain carries TRBV7-2 and TRBJ1-3, with a weak D call TRBD1 (5 bases). Germline-derived CDR1 and CDR2 are SGHTA and FQGNSA. The V end lost 1 base, the J end lost 3 bases, and 10 bases lay between the germline ends. This CDR3 has 15 residues. In DNA form, the CDR3 reads TGTGCCAGCAGCTTAGGGGCAGGGCTTGGAAACACCATATATTTT. Protein product: CASSLGAGLGNTIYF.

The chain recombines TRBV14 with TRBJ1-1, with D unresolved. In germline, CDR1 is SGHDN, CDR2 FVKESK. This CDR3 has 14 residues. V shed 6 bases and J shed 4 bases, with 15 bases lying between them. The CDR3 here is CASSQTRWPTEAFF. For the CDR3, the DNA is TGTGCCAGCAGTCAAACGAGGTGGCCCACTGAAGCTTTCTTT.

The chain links TRBV4-2 to TRBJ1-4; tentative D call: TRBD1 (5 bases). Per germline, CDR1 LGHNA and CDR2 YNFKEQ. Trimming shortened V by 0 bases and J by 7 bases, and 15 bases separated the two germline ends. CDR3 size: 16 residues. The CDR3 coding sequence is TGTGCCAGCAGCCAAGATAAGGCGGGGGAGGGTGAAAAACTGTTTTTT. It yields the protein CASSQDKAGEGEKLFF.

The chain uses TRBV7-2 and TRBJ1-1; possibly TRBD1 for D (6 bases). The CDR3 consists of 14 residues. The V gene's germline CDR1 is SGHTA and CDR2 FQGNSA. With 2 bases removed from V and 4 bases from J, the gap between germline ends came to 11 bases. CDR3 sequence (DNA): TGTGCCAGCAGCTTATACAGGGATGGCACTGAAGCTTTCTTT. Amino acid sequence: CASSLYRDGTEAFF.

V gene TRBV9 combines with J gene TRBJ2-1; D gene uncertain. This CDR3 has 15 residues. In germline, CDR1 is SGDLS, CDR2 YYNGEE. Between the trimmed V and J ends, which lost 6 bases and 0 bases, there was a span of 13 bases. Here the CDR3 DNA reads TGTGCCAGCACCGCCCGGGCTAGCTCCTACAATGAGCAGTTCTTC. Amino acid sequence: CASTARASSYNEQFF.

The chain joins TRBV6-5 to TRBJ1-2; D remains unclear. CDR1 and CDR2 from the germline V gene are MNHEY and SVGAGI. V was pared by 6 bases and J by 2 bases, with 10 bases between. The CDR3 spans 13 residues. CDR3 nucleotide sequence: TGTGCCAGCAGCCGTGGACGGAACTATGGCTACACCTTC. Encoded protein: CASSRGRNYGYTF.

This sequence joins TRBV6-5 and TRBJ1-2; D not resolved. In germline, CDR1 is MNHEY, CDR2 SVGAGI. The CDR3 contains 12 residues. Between the trimmed V and J ends, which lost 4 bases and 8 bases, there was a span of 11 bases. The CDR3 bases are TGTGCCAGCAGTTCATCACCACGGGGCTACACCTTC. It codes for CASSSSPRGYTF.

The chain links TRBV20-1 to TRBJ2-2, with D possibly TRBD1 on 5 matching bases. The germline V and J ends were trimmed by 3 bases and 6 bases, with 11 bases remaining between them. Germline V CDR1 and CDR2: DFQATT, SNEGSKA (reference sequence). CDR3 size: 13 residues. Here the CDR3 reads CSASRFRAGELFF. In DNA, the CDR3 is TGCAGTGCTAGTCGGTTCAGGGCCGGGGAGCTGTTTTTT.

The genes are TRBV3-1 (or the pseudogene TRBV3-2) and TRBJ2-5; 9 bases agree with TRBD2. J lost 10 bases, V lost 4 bases, and 16 bases had no gene match. This CDR3 contains 16 residues. Germline-derived CDR1 and CDR2 are LGHDT and YNNKEL (reference sequence). DNA of the CDR3: TGTGCCAGCAGCCTCCCTGCTGGGCGGGGGGGGGACGACCAGTACTTC. It translates to CASSLPAGRGGDDQYF.

This clone was detected only once. V usage is TRBV6-5 and J usage is TRBJ1-1; 9 bases fit TRBD1. The CDR3 consists of 15 residues. With V trimmed by 7 bases and J by 1 base, 7 bases remained unmatched. Looked up from germline, CDR1 is MNHEY and CDR2 is SVGAGI. CDR3 nucleotide sequence: TGTGCCAGCACTCAGGGACAGGGAACGAACACTGAAGCTTTCTTT. This codes for CASTQGQGTNTEAFF.

The chain uses TRBV5-6 and TRBJ1-1; 8 nucleotides match TRBD1. The CDR3 has 15 amino acids. V was pared by 5 bases and J by 5 bases, with 11 bases of the junction left unmatched. CDR1 is SGHDT, CDR2 YYEEEE, per germline. This chain's CDR3 is CASSPGGTGWTEAFF. In DNA form, the CDR3 reads TGTGCCAGCAGTCCCGGAGGGACAGGCTGGACTGAAGCTTTCTTT. Complete variable domain (other parts from reference TRBV5-6 and TRBJ1-1): DAGVTQSPTHLIKTRGQQVTLRCSPKSGHDTVSWYQQALGQGPQFIFQYYEEEERQRGNFPDRFSGHQFPNYSSELNVNALLLGDSALYLCASSPGGTGWTEAFFGQGTRLTVV.

This chain uses TRBV5-1 with TRBJ2-2; 10 bases agree with TRBD2. V was pared by 1 base and J by 6 bases, with 0 bases of the junction left unmatched. Germline V gene sequence: CDR1 SGHRS, CDR2 YFSETQ. The CDR3 covers 14 residues. CDR3 sequence reads: CASSLTSGAGELFF. The DNA of the CDR3 is TGCGCCAGCAGCTTGACTAGCGGGGCCGGGGAGCTGTTTTTT.

V usage is TRBV3-1 (or the pseudogene TRBV3-2) and J usage is TRBJ2-3, with a tentative D call TRBD2 (6 bases). V was clipped by 1 base and J by 0 bases, with 14 bases between them. There are 17 residues in the CDR3. In germline, CDR1 is LGHDT, CDR2 YNNKEL (reference sequence). The CDR3: CASSQAHGGSSTDTQYF. CDR3 nucleotides: TGTGCCAGCAGCCAAGCCCACGGAGGGAGTAGCACAGATACGCAGTATTTT.

The rearrangement uses TRBV29-1 and TRBJ1-4, with a tentative D call TRBD1 (5 bases). The V gene's germline CDR1 is SQVTM and CDR2 ANQGSEA. The CDR3 is made up of 14 amino acids. Trimming took 4 bases from V and 7 from J, leaving 16 bases between them. The CDR3 sequence: CSVVPRDSSEKLFF. CDR3 sequence (DNA): TGCAGCGTTGTCCCCAGGGATTCAAGTGAAAAACTGTTTTTT.

This CDR3 reads CASSEAGPYGYTF. As DNA, the CDR3 is TGTGCCAGCAGTGAAGCAGGACCCTATGGCTACACCTTC. This chain joins TRBV6-1 and TRBJ1-2; unclear D gene. The length of the CDR3 is 13 residues. Trimming removed 0 bases at V and 4 bases at J, with 6 bases between. Germline CDR1 is MNHNS and CDR2 is SASEGT.

V gene TRBV25-1 combines with J gene TRBJ2-3, with a possible D match to TRBD1 (6 bases). Per the germline V gene, CDR1 is MGHDK and CDR2 is SYGVNS. The CDR3 loop spans 15 amino acids. Trimming removed 1 base from V and 2 bases from J, with 10 bases in between. The CDR3 DNA sequence: TGTGCCAGCAGTGAATCGGGACACTACACAGATACGCAGTATTTT. The encoded protein is CASSESGHYTDTQYF.

The chain uses TRBV4-3 and TRBJ1-2, with D maybe TRBD1 (5 bases). CDR1 is LGHNA, CDR2 YSLEER, per germline. V dropped 0 bases and J dropped 9 bases, with 14 bases sitting between them. The CDR3 is 14 residues long. The DNA of the CDR3 is TGCGCCAGCAGCCAAGATTTGGGGCAGTGGAGCTACACCTTC. This sequence encodes CASSQDLGQWSYTF.

This chain joins TRBV28 and TRBJ1-5, with TRBD1 as a possible D gene (5 bases). This CDR3 is built from 15 residues. V lost 6 bases, J lost 7 bases, and 19 bases lay in between. Germline assignment: CDR1 MDHEN and CDR2 SYDVKM. CDR3 loop: CASSRLTAASQPQHF. The DNA for the CDR3 is TGTGCCAGCAGCCGACTGACAGCCGCCTCCCAGCCCCAGCATTTT.

This chain uses TRBV11-2 with TRBJ1-3; D is unclear. The germline gives CDR1 SGHAT, CDR2 FQNNGV. Trimming left V 2 bases short and J 2 bases short, with 7 bases between. The length of the CDR3 is 14 residues. The CDR3 loop is CASSLRVAGNTIYF. The CDR3 bases are TGTGCCAGCAGCTTAAGGGTGGCTGGAAACACCATATATTTT.

This chain connects TRBV6-5 to TRBJ2-7; maybe TRBD2 (6 bases). The CDR3 has 14 residues. The V end lost 7 bases, the J end lost 3 bases, and 16 bases lay between the germline ends. CDR1 and CDR2 (germline): MNHEY, SVGAGI. CDR3 region: CASTQRGTVYEQYF. The DNA for the CDR3 is TGTGCCAGCACTCAACGGGGGACGGTCTACGAGCAGTACTTC.

The gene calls are TRBV28 and TRBJ1-2; TRBD1 might be the D (5 bases). With 6 bases removed from V and 7 bases from J, the gap between germline ends came to 15 bases. The CDR3 is 13 residues long. Germline V gives CDR1 MDHEN, CDR2 SYDVKM. The CDR3 loop reads CASSRQNPPGYTF. The CDR3 DNA follows: TGTGCCAGCAGCCGACAGAATCCTCCTGGCTACACCTTC.

The chain employs TRBV7-9 and TRBJ2-7; D gene ambiguous. Trimming stripped 3 bases from V and 2 bases from J, with 17 bases between. Per the germline V gene, CDR1 is SEHNR and CDR2 is FQNEAQ (reference sequence). The CDR3 totals 16 residues. The CDR3 DNA sequence: TGTGCCAGCAGCTTTAGGTCCCCAGGCCTAACCTACGAGCAGTACTTC. Its translation: CASSFRSPGLTYEQYF.

This clone was observed a few times. The chain recombines TRBV25-1 with TRBJ1-1; possibly TRBD1 for D (5 bases). Germline values: CDR1 MGHDK, CDR2 SYGVNS. The V gene lost 7 bases and the J gene lost 3 bases, with 15 bases spanning the gap. The CDR3 has 14 amino acids. The DNA for the CDR3 is TGTGCCAGCACCCTGTCTTCGGGGCACACTGAAGCTTTCTTT. As protein: CASTLSSGHTEAFF.

V and J are TRBV7-9 and TRBJ2-3; 8 bases line up with TRBD1. Germline V gene data show CDR1 as SEHNR and CDR2 as FQNEAQ (reference sequence). The CDR3 totals 14 residues. After removal of 3 bases from V and 5 bases from J, the junction contained 4 bases not matched to a gene. The CDR3 protein is CASSLPGQGDTQYF. CDR3 nucleotide sequence: TGTGCCAGCAGCTTGCCCGGACAGGGAGATACGCAGTATTTT.

The gene calls are TRBV10-3 and TRBJ1-1; D unclear. Germline V CDR1 and CDR2: ENHRY, SYGVKD. Trimming took 0 bases from V and 12 from J, leaving 8 bases between them. The CDR3 has 11 residues. In DNA form, the CDR3 reads TGTGCCATCAGTGAGTCACGCGGAACTTTCTTT. This sequence encodes CAISESRGTFF.

This chain links TRBV4-3 with TRBJ1-5, with D possibly TRBD1 on 6 matching bases. Germline values: CDR1 LGHNA, CDR2 YSLEER. There are 15 residues in the CDR3. Trimming removed 1 base at V and 3 bases at J, with 10 bases between. The CDR3 DNA reads TGCGCCAGCAGCCAAGTGACAGGCAACAATCAGCCCCAGCATTTT. This gives the protein CASSQVTGNNQPQHF.

The chain combines TRBV5-5 with TRBJ1-2; D call uncertain. Trimming took 0 bases from V and 5 from J, leaving 14 bases between them. Germline V gene data show CDR1 as SGHKS and CDR2 as YYEKEE (reference sequence). The CDR3 sequence is 15 residues long. CDR3 sequence reads: CASSLAALREYGYTF. In nucleotides, the CDR3 is TGTGCCAGCAGCTTGGCGGCCTTAAGGGAGTATGGCTACACCTTC.

This rearrangement joins TRBV5-1 to TRBJ2-7; 8 bases are a match to TRBD1. V lost 4 bases and J lost 4; bases outside the gene matches: 13. The germline V gene encodes CDR1 SGHRS and CDR2 YFSETQ. This CDR3 region has 16 residues. CDR3 protein: CASSPVSGTGVYEQYF. DNA for the CDR3: TGCGCCAGCAGCCCGGTATCCGGGACAGGAGTTTACGAGCAGTACTTC.

This clone was observed a few times. V usage is TRBV7-2 and J usage is TRBJ1-1, with D unclear. The length of the CDR3 is 11 residues. Trimming left V 3 bases short and J 11 bases short, with 10 bases between. CDR1 is SGHTA, CDR2 FQGNSA, per germline. CDR3 nucleotide sequence: TGTGCCAGCAGCTTGACCGGTAGGGCTTTCTTT. Protein sequence: CASSLTGRAFF. Drawing the rest from reference TRBV7-2 and TRBJ1-1, the complete variable domain is GAGVSQSPSNKVTEKGKDVELRCDPISGHTALYWYRQSLGQGLEFLIYFQGNSAPDKSGLPSDRFSAERTGGSVSTLTIQRTQQEDSAVYLCASSLTGRAFFGQGTRLTVV.

The gene calls are TRBV6-5 and TRBJ2-7; D might be TRBD1 (5 bases). The CDR3 spans 15 residues. The germline CDR1 and CDR2 sequences are MNHEY and SVGAGI. Trimming took off 1 base at V and 5 bases at J, with 15 bases between the two ends. CDR3 sequence (DNA): TGTGCCAGCAGTTACTGGGGCCAGAAACTCCACGAGCAGTACTTC. Amino acid sequence: CASSYWGQKLHEQYF.

The V call is TRBV9, the J call TRBJ1-2, with D maybe TRBD1 (5 bases). This CDR3 spans 16 amino acids. The V end was cut by 5 bases, the J end by 1 base, with 18 bases between. Germline V lookup: CDR1 SGDLS, CDR2 YYNGEE. CDR3 in amino acids: CASSDRGGSINYGYTF. For the CDR3, the DNA is TGTGCCAGCAGTGACCGGGGGGGTTCGATTAACTATGGCTACACCTTC.